This entry concerns a single T cell receptor (beta chain). Germline CDR1 reads GTSNPN; CDR2 reads SVGIG (reference sequence). This CDR3 region has 20 residues. V was clipped by 5 bases and J by 0 bases; unmatched bases: 23. TCRdb fed the 5' RACE reads into MiXCR, producing one record per CDR3 protein. The sample lists over 600,000 distinct CDR3 sequences; roughly 20% were seen once. This sample was taken from a study of identical twins. These records were also assigned to another study, of T cells expressing NK-cell markers. As reported in that work: The eight sequenced donors comprised seven who were HCMV-seropositive and one who was seronegative. In about six donors, dominant CD3+CD56+NKG2C+ clonotypes ranked among the top 10 CD8+ clonotypes.

The source is a woman between 18 and 29 years old in good health. The sequenced material came from PBMCs. The rearrangement joins TRBV30 to TRBJ2-3; TRBD2 matches at 7 bases. The CDR3 loop is CAWGGGRREITRPSTDTQYF. The CDR3 region has the DNA TGTGCCTGGGGGGGGGGACGGCGGGAAATCACCCGACCAAGCACAGATACGCAGTATTTT.